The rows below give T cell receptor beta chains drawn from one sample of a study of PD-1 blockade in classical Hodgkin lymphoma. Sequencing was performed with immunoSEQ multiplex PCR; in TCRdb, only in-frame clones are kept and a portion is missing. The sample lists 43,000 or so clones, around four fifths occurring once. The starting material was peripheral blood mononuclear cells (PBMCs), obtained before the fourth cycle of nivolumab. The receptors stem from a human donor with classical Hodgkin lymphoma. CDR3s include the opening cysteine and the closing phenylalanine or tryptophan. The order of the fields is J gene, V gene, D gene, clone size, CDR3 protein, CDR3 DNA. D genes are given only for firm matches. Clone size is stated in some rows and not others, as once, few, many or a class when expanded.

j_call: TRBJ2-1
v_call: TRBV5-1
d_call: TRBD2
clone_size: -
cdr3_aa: CASSAGTSADEQFF
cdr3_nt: TGCGCCAGCAGCGCCGGGACTAGCGCCGATGAGCAGTTCTTC

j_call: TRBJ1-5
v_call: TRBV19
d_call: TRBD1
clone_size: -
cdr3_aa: CASSLTGGNQPQHF
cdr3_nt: TGTGCCAGTAGTCTGACAGGGGGCAATCAGCCCCAGCATTTT

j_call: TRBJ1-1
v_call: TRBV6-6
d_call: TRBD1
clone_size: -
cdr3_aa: CASSGQETFF
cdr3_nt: TGTGCCAGCAGCGGACAGGAGACTTTCTTT

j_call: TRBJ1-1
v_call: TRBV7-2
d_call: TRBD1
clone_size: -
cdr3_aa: CASSSEQGDTEAFF
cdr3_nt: TGTGCCAGCAGCTCCGAACAGGGGGACACTGAAGCTTTCTTT

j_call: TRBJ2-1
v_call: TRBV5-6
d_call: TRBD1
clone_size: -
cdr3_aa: CASSVTGEQFF
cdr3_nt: TGTGCCAGCAGCGTGACAGGGGAGCAGTTCTTC

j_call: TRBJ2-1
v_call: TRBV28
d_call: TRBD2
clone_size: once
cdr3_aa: CASGSGGPNNEQFF
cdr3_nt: TGTGCCAGCGGTAGCGGGGGGCCCAACAATGAGCAGTTCTTC

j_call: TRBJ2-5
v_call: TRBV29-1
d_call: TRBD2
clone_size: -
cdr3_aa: CSGQRGPFQETQYF
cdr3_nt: TGCAGCGGCCAGCGGGGGCCATTCCAAGAGACCCAGTACTTC

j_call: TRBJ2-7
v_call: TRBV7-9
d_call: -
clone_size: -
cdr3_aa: CASSQAYEQYF
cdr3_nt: TGTGCCAGCAGCCAGGCCTACGAGCAGTACTTC

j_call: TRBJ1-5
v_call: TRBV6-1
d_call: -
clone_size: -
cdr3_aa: CASRETYGQPQHF
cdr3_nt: TGTGCCAGCAGGGAGACATATGGTCAGCCCCAGCATTTT

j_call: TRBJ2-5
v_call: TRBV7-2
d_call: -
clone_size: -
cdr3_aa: CASSLSREETQYF
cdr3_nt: TGTGCCAGCAGCTTATCCAGGGAAGAGACCCAGTACTTC

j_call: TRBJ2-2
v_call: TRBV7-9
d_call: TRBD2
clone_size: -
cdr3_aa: CASRNAGGTNTGELFF
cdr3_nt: TGTGCCAGCAGGAATGCGGGGGGGACCAACACCGGGGAGCTGTTTTTT

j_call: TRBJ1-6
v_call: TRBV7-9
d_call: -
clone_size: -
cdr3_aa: CASSSHDKGGQGSPLHF
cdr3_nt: TGTGCCAGCAGCTCACACGACAAGGGAGGGCAAGGCTCACCCCTCCACTTT

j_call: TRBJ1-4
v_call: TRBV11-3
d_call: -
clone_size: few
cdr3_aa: CASSPRKKLFF
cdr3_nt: TGTGCCAGCAGCCCGAGAAAAAAACTGTTTTTT

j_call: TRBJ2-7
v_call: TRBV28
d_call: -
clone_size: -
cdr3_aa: CASSFPMGTSYEQYF
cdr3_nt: TGTGCCAGCAGTTTCCCGATGGGGACCAGCTACGAGCAGTACTTC

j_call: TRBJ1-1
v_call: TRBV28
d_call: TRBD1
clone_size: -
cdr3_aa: CASSSPRGPNTEAFF
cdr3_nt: TGTGCCAGCAGTTCCCCCAGGGGGCCGAACACTGAAGCTTTCTTT

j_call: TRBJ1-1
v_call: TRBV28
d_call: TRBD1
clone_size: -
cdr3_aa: CASSLPGTGGTEAFF
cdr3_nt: TGTGCCAGCTCCCTCCCCGGGACAGGGGGCACTGAAGCTTTCTTT

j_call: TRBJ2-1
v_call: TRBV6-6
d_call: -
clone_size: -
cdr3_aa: CASSYQAQQFF
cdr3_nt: TGTGCCAGCAGTTACCAGGCCCAACAGTTCTTC

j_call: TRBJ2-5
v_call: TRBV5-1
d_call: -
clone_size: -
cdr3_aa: CASSLGVIQEETQYF
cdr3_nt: TGCGCCAGCAGCTTGGGAGTCATTCAGGAGGAGACCCAGTACTTC

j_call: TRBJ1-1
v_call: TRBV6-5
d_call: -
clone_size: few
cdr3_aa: CASSYSGVNTEAFF
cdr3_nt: TGTGCCAGCAGTTACTCGGGGGTAAACACTGAAGCTTTCTTT

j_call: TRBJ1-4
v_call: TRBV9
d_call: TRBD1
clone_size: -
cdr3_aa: CASKRGQGNEKLFF
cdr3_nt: TGTGCCAGCAAGAGGGGACAGGGTAATGAAAAACTGTTTTTT

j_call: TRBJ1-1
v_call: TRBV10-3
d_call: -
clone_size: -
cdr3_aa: CAISAPELENTEAFF
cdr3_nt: TGTGCCATCAGTGCCCCCGAACTTGAGAACACTGAAGCTTTCTTT

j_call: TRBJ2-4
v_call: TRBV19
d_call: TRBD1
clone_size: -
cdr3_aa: CASSITTTGGNIQYF
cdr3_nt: TGTGCCAGTAGTATTACCACGACAGGGGGAAACATTCAGTACTTC

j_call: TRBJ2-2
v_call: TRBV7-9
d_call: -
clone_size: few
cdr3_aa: CASSLIAANTGELFF
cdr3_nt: TGTGCCAGCAGCTTAATTGCAGCAAACACCGGGGAGCTGTTTTTT

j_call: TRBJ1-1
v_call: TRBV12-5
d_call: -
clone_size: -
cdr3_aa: CASGGDSIGTEAFF
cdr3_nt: TGTGCTAGTGGGGGTGACTCGATCGGGACTGAAGCTTTCTTT

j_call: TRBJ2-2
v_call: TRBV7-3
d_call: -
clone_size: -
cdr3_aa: CASTLLGGELFF
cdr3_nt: TGTGCCAGCACCCTTTTGGGCGGGGAGCTGTTTTTT

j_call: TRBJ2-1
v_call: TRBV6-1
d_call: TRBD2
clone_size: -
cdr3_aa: CASRFLGGGLEQFF
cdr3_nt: TGTGCCAGCAGGTTCTTAGGCGGGGGACTTGAGCAGTTCTTC

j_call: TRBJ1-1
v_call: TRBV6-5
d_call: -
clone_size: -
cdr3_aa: CASSYWAESMNTEAFF
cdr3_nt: TGTGCCAGCAGTTACTGGGCGGAGAGCATGAACACTGAAGCTTTCTTT

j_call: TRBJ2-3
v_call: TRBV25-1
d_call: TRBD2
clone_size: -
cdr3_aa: CASTTSGASTDTQYF
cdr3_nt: TGTGCCAGCACTACTAGCGGGGCTAGCACAGATACGCAGTATTTT

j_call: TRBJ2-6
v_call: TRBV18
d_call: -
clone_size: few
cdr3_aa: CASSPETAGANVLTF
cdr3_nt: TGTGCCAGCTCACCAGAGACAGCTGGGGCCAACGTCCTGACTTTC

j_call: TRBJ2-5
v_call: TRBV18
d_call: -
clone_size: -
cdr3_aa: CASSPYQETQYF
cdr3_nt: TGTGCCAGCTCACCGTACCAAGAGACCCAGTACTTC